Sequencing of this TCR beta chain was carried out in a study of blood T cell repertoires in COVID-19. Study-wide context: Spain, Italy and the United States supplied samples that represented acute and convalescent COVID-19. T cells, B-cell-depleted T cells, or PBMCs supplied cDNA or gDNA.

This clone was observed a single time. In the original analysis: Counts of nucleated cells, estimated from reference gene primer amplification, were obtained. Sequencing used immunoSEQ multiplex PCR; TCRdb keeps in-frame clones, though not all of them. The DNA was the basis for D and trimming; V, J and clone size are from that table. The table includes about 120,000 clones, 82% detected once. Germline V gene data show CDR1 as SGHRS and CDR2 as YFSETQ. V trimming: 3 bases; J trimming: 4 bases; junction bases outside the gene matches: 9. The CDR3 contains 15 residues. V and J are TRBV5-1 and TRBJ1-2; 7 positions match TRBD1. The TCR originated in a woman aged 70-85 years with acute or convalescent COVID-19. Sequencing used peripheral blood. The CDR3 here is CASSSDGTAPYGYTF. The DNA for the CDR3 is TGCGCCAGCAGCTCGGACGGGACAGCCCCCTATGGCTACACCTTC.